This passage covers 24 T cell receptor beta chains from one sample sequenced in a study of patients and donors after allogeneic stem cell transplantation. TCRdb called the RT-PCR reads again in MiXCR, with one record for every CDR3 protein. The sample holds roughly 940,000 distinct CDR3 sequences; roughly 18% are singletons and the top ten take approximately 5.9%. The specimen was blood, either unsorted or a sorted T cell fraction (not recorded which). The receptors stem from a human donor who was either an allogeneic HSCT recipient or a stem cell or donor lymphocyte infusion donor (not recorded which). It is not recorded whose cells these are; they may come from a transplant donor.

The chain joins TRBV7-9 to TRBJ1-3; the D is unclear. This CDR3 has 13 amino acids. The V gene lost 3 bases and the J gene lost 8 bases, with 11 bases spanning the gap. CDR1 and CDR2 from the germline V gene are SEHNR and FQNEAQ (reference sequence). The CDR3 DNA is TGTGCCAGCAGCTTTCGAGGGTTGGACACCATATATTTT. Amino acid sequence: CASSFRGLDTIYF.

This clonotype was counted a few times. The chain is built from TRBV20-1 and TRBJ1-4; D not resolved. CDR1 is DFQATT, CDR2 SNEGSKA, per germline (reference sequence). V lost 3 bases and J 0 bases, leaving 11 bases between the germline ends. The CDR3 extends over 15 amino acids. The CDR3 is CSASELQATNEKLFF. The CDR3 nucleotides read TGCAGTGCTAGCGAATTGCAGGCAACTAATGAAAAACTGTTTTTT.

The chain is built from TRBV5-6 and TRBJ2-5; possibly TRBD1 for D (5 bases). Germline CDR1 SGHDT, CDR2 YYEEEE. The CDR3 is made up of 16 amino acids. The V end lost 2 bases, the J end lost 4 bases, and 18 bases lay between the germline ends. The CDR3 here is CASSFPSKGIPETQYF. DNA for the CDR3: TGTGCCAGCAGCTTTCCCAGTAAGGGGATTCCAGAGACCCAGTACTTC.

The chain links TRBV2 to TRBJ2-1; TRBD2 matches 12 bases. V lost 6 bases to trimming and J lost 7 bases; unmatched junction nucleotides: 13. The CDR3 is made up of 17 amino acids. Germline-derived CDR1 and CDR2 are SNHLY and FYNNEI. The CDR3 spells CASRVLAGGPRENEQFF. CDR3 nucleotides: TGTGCCAGCAGGGTCCTAGCGGGGGGGCCTCGAGAGAATGAGCAGTTCTTC.

This clonotype came up a few times. The chain employs TRBV20-1 and TRBJ1-4; 9 bases align to TRBD1. With 5 bases clipped from V and 8 bases from J, the junction kept 6 bases outside the gene matches. The CDR3 is 13 residues long. Germline loops: CDR1 DFQATT, CDR2 SNEGSKA (reference sequence). The CDR3 region has the DNA TGCAGTGCTGGAGGGACAGGGCCGGAAAAACTGTTTTTT. Its protein is CSAGGTGPEKLFF.

The V gene is TRBV19, the J gene TRBJ2-5; a weak D match, TRBD2 (6 bases). The germline gives CDR1 LNHDA, CDR2 SQIVND (reference sequence). V dropped 11 bases and J dropped 4 bases, with 11 bases sitting between them. The CDR3 is made up of 11 amino acids. DNA of the CDR3: TGTGCCGGATTGGGGGGAGAGACCCAGTACTTC. This gives the protein CAGLGGETQYF.

This clonotype has more than one count but fewer than ten. This rearrangement joins TRBV5-1 to TRBJ2-7; the D is unclear. This CDR3 comprises 15 residues. Trimming took off 4 bases at V and 0 bases at J, with 14 bases between the two ends. Germline CDR1 is SGHRS and CDR2 is YFSETQ. DNA of the CDR3: TGCGCCAGCAGCCCAACCGCAGATCGCTCCTACGAGCAGTACTTC. This encodes CASSPTADRSYEQYF.

This clonotype occurred a few times. The chain is built from TRBV6-5 and TRBJ2-7; TRBD1 aligns across 10 bases. CDR1 is MNHEY, CDR2 SVGAGI, per germline. V shed 1 base, J shed 5 bases, and the junction held 11 bases outside the gene matches. This CDR3 contains 17 residues. The CDR3 protein is CASSYFGAGQGIDEQYF. The CDR3, as DNA: TGTGCCAGCAGTTACTTTGGGGCGGGACAGGGGATCGACGAGCAGTACTTC.

The J gene is TRBJ1-1, the V gene TRBV5-1, with TRBD1 matching 10 bases. The V gene end was trimmed by 0 bases and the J gene end by 5 bases; junction bases not matched to a gene: 4. The CDR3 covers 15 residues. Germline CDR1 reads SGHRS; CDR2 reads YFSETQ. The CDR3 sequence: CASSLEGQGITEAFF. The CDR3 DNA follows: TGCGCCAGCAGCTTGGAGGGACAGGGGATTACTGAAGCTTTCTTT.

This chain connects TRBV7-9 to TRBJ2-7; no reliable D call. Germline values: CDR1 SEHNR, CDR2 FQNEAQ (reference sequence). The CDR3 runs to 13 residues. V shed 4 bases and J shed 3 bases, with 10 bases lying between them. The CDR3 protein is CASSSALVYEQYF. The CDR3 DNA sequence: TGTGCCAGCAGCTCCGCCCTGGTCTACGAGCAGTACTTC.

The chain links TRBV7-3 to TRBJ2-2, with D possibly TRBD2 on 6 matching bases. The CDR3 covers 15 residues. Trimming stripped 6 bases from V and 7 bases from J, with 18 bases between. Germline CDR1 reads SGHTA; CDR2 reads FQGTGA. The CDR3 spells CASRLASASVGELFF. CDR3 coding DNA: TGTGCCAGCAGGCTGGCTAGCGCAAGTGTCGGGGAGCTGTTTTTT.

This rearrangement joins TRBV7-9 to TRBJ2-1; D might be TRBD2 (6 bases). Germline V lookup: CDR1 SEHNR, CDR2 FQNEAQ (reference sequence). The CDR3 is 15 amino acids. V was shortened by 5 bases and J by 6 bases, with 17 bases between the two germline ends. CDR3 residues: CASSGTGTRFNEQFF. CDR3 coding DNA: TGTGCCAGCAGCGGTACCGGGACTCGTTTCAATGAGCAGTTCTTC.

This clonotype came up a few times. The chain is built from TRBV5-1 and TRBJ2-3; D is perhaps TRBD2 (5 bases). Trimming removed 3 bases at V and 2 bases at J, with 13 bases between. Germline-derived CDR1 and CDR2 are SGHRS and YFSETQ. The CDR3 has 15 residues. This chain's CDR3 is CASSWVNGDTDTQYF. CDR3 DNA: TGCGCCAGCAGCTGGGTAAACGGGGACACAGATACGCAGTATTTT.

This chain uses TRBV21-1 with TRBJ2-6; the table's TRBD1 call for D was not verified on the DNA. TRBV21-1 represents a pseudogene. The length of the CDR3 is 16 residues. CDR3 sequence reads: CASSKVRGGGANVLTF. The CDR3 nucleotides read TGTGCCAGCAGCAAAGTCCGGGGTGGTGGGGCCAACGTCCTGACTTTC.

At least ten counts were recorded for this clonotype. The V and J genes are TRBV6-1 and TRBJ1-5; 7 bases agree with TRBD1. Germline CDR1 reads MNHNS; CDR2 reads SASEGT. After removal of 5 bases from V and 5 bases from J, the junction contained 6 bases not matched to a gene. This CDR3 region has 14 residues. The CDR3 DNA reads as TGTGCCAGCAGTCCACGACAGGGTTATCAGCCCCAGCATTTT. Residues: CASSPRQGYQPQHF.

The V gene is TRBV25-1, the J gene TRBJ2-1, with TRBD2 identical over 11 bases. The CDR3 length is 15 residues. The germline gives CDR1 MGHDK, CDR2 SYGVNS. With V trimmed by 7 bases and J by 4 bases, 6 bases remained unmatched. The CDR3 sequence: CASTLSGRGYNEQFF. The CDR3 region has the DNA TGTGCCAGCACCCTTAGCGGGAGGGGTTACAATGAGCAGTTCTTC.

A few counts support this clonotype. The chain recombines TRBV15 with TRBJ2-1; D call uncertain. Germline V CDR1 and CDR2: LNHNV, YYDKDF (reference sequence). The germline V and J ends were trimmed by 0 bases and 1 base, with 10 bases remaining between them. This CDR3 has 16 amino acids. CDR3 in DNA: TGTGCCACCAGCAGAGATAAGTTAGCTTCCTACAATGAGCAGTTCTTC. Its protein is CATSRDKLASYNEQFF.

J is TRBJ2-7 and V is TRBV5-4, with D possibly TRBD1 on 6 matching bases. Germline V gives CDR1 SGHNT, CDR2 YYREEE (reference sequence). Deletions cut 3 bases from V and 2 bases from J, with 18 bases between. This CDR3 is built from 16 residues. As DNA, the CDR3 is TGTGCCAGCAGCTCTCGGGCAGGGGAGTCCACCTACGAGCAGTACTTC. Translating it yields CASSSRAGESTYEQYF.

This clonotype was seen only a few times. This rearrangement joins TRBV27 to TRBJ2-6; D remains unclear. The length of the CDR3 is 16 residues. Germline CDR1 reads MNHEY; CDR2 reads SMNVEV (reference sequence). Trimming pared 2 bases from V and 0 bases from J, leaving 8 bases between. The CDR3 DNA is TGTGCCAGCAGTTTACTGAGCAGCTCTGGGGCCAACGTCCTGACTTTC. Encoded protein: CASSLLSSSGANVLTF.

This clonotype was counted a few times. The genes are TRBV18 and TRBJ2-1, with D unresolved. Germline lookup yields CDR1 KGHSH and CDR2 LQKENI. Trimming removed 2 bases at V and 3 bases at J, with 11 bases between. CDR3 size: 15 residues. CDR3 protein: CASSPETFIYNEQFF. For the CDR3, the DNA is TGTGCCAGCTCACCAGAGACCTTCATCTACAATGAGCAGTTCTTC.

The chain is built from TRBV6-1 and TRBJ2-7, with D perhaps TRBD2 (5 bases). V dropped 6 bases and J dropped 2 bases, with 23 bases sitting between them. CDR1 is MNHNS, CDR2 SASEGT, per germline. The CDR3 totals 17 residues. The CDR3, as DNA: TGTGCCAGCAGCCTCGGGGTAACGACGACTACTGCCTACGAGCAGTACTTC. It yields the protein CASSLGVTTTTAYEQYF.

This clonotype has just a few counts. This chain uses TRBV24-1 with TRBJ1-5; D not certain. Trimming shortened V by 8 bases and J by 0 bases, and 25 bases separated the two germline ends. The CDR3 spans 19 residues. CDR1 and CDR2 (germline): KGHDR, SFDVKD. Here the CDR3 DNA reads TGTGCCACCATTCTTTACGGACCGACTAACTTATATAGCAATCAGCCCCAGCATTTT. Protein sequence: CATILYGPTNLYSNQPQHF.

In this sample, this clonotype turned up once. This rearrangement joins TRBV27 to TRBJ2-1; TRBD1 might be the D (6 bases). Germline values: CDR1 MNHEY, CDR2 SMNVEV (reference sequence). The V end lost 3 bases, the J end lost 7 bases, and 22 bases lay between the germline ends. The CDR3 is 17 residues long. The CDR3 spells CASSFVPDSSPSNEQFF. CDR3 sequence (DNA): TGTGCCAGCAGTTTTGTCCCGGACAGCTCCCCTTCGAATGAGCAGTTCTTC.

The rearrangement uses TRBV5-1 and TRBJ2-7, with 10 bases lining up with TRBD1. The CDR3 is 15 amino acids. From germline, CDR1 is SGHRS and CDR2 YFSETQ. After removal of 5 bases from V and 7 bases from J, the junction contained 12 bases not matched to a gene. The CDR3 DNA reads as TGCGCCAGCAGTTCTGGAGGAGGGACAGGGGAAGAGCAGTACTTC. It translates to CASSSGGGTGEEQYF.